The T cell receptor (beta chain) described here comes from a study of molecular identifiers for immune sequencing clone quantification. On the study more broadly: RNA, taken in replicates from about 20,000 or 100,000 naive CD8 cells, was split five ways, with four sequenced. Study observations and caveats: Shared barcodes on identical TCR molecules could underestimate the sizes of highly expanded clones.

The germline gives CDR1 SGHTA, CDR2 FQGNSA. The CDR3 covers 15 residues. TCRdb re-derived calls from the PCR reads in MiXCR, one entry per CDR3 protein. The sample yields 300,000 to 400,000 distinct CDR3 sequences, 20% to 25% seen once. As concerns this clonotype: Its antigen is unidentified. A junction end diverges from the germline sequence, so it may reflect a read error.

Sequencing used naive CD8+ T cells from blood, with Jurkat cell RNA spiked in. This sample's subset: FACS-sorted CD8+CD4-CCR7+CD45RA+ naive T cells. The sequence was obtained from a human donor in good health. Some libraries in this study had Jurkat cell RNA spiked in. The chain uses TRBV7-2 and TRBJ2-3; 14 bases match TRBD2. The DNA for the CDR3 is TGTGCCAGCAGCCCGACTAGCGGGGGGGCAGATCCGCAGTATTTT. Its translation is CASSPTSGGADPQYF.